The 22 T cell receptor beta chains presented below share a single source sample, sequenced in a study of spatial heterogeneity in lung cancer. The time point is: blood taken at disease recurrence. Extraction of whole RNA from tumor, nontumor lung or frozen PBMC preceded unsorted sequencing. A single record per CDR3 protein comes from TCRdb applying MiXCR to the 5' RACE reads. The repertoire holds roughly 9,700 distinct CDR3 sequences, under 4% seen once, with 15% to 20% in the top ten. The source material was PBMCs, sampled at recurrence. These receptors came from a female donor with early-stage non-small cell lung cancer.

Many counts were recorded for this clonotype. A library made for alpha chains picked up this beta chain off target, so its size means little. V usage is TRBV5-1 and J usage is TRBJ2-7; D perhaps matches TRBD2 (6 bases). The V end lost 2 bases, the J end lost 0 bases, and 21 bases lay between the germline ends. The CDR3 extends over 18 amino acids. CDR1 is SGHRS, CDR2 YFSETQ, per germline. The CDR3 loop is CASSFAGTQGSSSYEQYF. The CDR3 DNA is TGCGCCAGCAGCTTTGCGGGGACCCAAGGGTCGAGCTCCTACGAGCAGTACTTC.

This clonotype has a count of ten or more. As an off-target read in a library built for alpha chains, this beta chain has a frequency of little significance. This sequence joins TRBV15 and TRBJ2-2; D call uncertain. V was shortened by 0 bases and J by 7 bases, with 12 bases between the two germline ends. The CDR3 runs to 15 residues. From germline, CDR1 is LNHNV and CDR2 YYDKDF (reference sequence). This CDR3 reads CATSRDAKQVGELFF. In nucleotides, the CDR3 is TGTGCCACCAGCAGAGATGCCAAGCAGGTCGGGGAGCTGTTTTTT.

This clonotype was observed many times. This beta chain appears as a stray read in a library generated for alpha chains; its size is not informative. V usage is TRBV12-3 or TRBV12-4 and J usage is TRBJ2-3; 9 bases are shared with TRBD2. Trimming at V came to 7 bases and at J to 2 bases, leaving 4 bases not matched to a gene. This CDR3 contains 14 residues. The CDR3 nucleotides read TGTGCCAGCAAGCGGGGGGTGAACACAGATACGCAGTATTTT. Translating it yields CASKRGVNTDTQYF.

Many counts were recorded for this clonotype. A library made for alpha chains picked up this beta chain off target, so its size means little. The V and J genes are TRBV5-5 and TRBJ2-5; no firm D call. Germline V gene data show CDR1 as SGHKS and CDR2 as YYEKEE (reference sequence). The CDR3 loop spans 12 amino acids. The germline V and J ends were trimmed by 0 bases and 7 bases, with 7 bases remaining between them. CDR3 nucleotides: TGTGCCAGCAGCTTGGCCGAGGTGACCCAGTACTTC. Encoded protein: CASSLAEVTQYF.

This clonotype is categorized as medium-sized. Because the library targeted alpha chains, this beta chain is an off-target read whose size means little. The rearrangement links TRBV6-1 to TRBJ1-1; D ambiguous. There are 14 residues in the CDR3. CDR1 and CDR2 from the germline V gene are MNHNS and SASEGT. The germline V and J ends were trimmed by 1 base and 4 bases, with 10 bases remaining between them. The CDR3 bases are TGTGCCAGCAGTGAAGGGAGTTTACCCACTGAAGCTTTCTTT. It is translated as CASSEGSLPTEAFF.

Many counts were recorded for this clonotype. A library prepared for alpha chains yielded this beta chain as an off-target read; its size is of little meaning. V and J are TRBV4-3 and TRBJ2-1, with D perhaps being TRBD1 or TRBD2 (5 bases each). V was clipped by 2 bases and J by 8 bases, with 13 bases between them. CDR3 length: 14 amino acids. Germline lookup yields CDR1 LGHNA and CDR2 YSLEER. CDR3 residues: CASSQRVGVDEQFF. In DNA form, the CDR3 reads TGCGCCAGCAGCCAAAGAGTGGGGGTGGATGAGCAGTTCTTC.

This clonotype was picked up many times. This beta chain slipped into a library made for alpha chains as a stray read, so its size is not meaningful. CDR3 loop: CASSSSSGGIKETQYF. The DNA of the CDR3 is TGTGCCAGCAGCTCCTCTAGCGGGGGAATTAAAGAGACCCAGTACTTC. The rearrangement links TRBV7-9 to TRBJ2-5; 10 bases are a match to TRBD2. V shed 4 bases, J shed 3 bases, and the junction held 8 bases outside the gene matches. Germline loops: CDR1 SEHNR, CDR2 FQNEAQ (reference sequence). The CDR3 is 16 amino acids.

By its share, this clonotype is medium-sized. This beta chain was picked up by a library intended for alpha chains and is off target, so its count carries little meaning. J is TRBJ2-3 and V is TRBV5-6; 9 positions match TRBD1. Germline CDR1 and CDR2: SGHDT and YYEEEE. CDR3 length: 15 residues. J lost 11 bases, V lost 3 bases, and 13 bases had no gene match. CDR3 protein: CASSSMLTGGGVQYF. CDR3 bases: TGTGCCAGCAGCTCAATGTTGACAGGGGGAGGGGTGCAGTATTTT.

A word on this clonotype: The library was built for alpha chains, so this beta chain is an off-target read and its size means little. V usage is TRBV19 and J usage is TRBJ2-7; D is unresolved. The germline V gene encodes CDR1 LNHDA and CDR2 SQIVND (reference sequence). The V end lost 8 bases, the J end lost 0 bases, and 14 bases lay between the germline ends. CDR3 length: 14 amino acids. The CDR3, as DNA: TGTGCCAGTCGGGCCAGGCGGAGCTCCTACGAGCAGTACTTC. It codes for CASRARRSSYEQYF.

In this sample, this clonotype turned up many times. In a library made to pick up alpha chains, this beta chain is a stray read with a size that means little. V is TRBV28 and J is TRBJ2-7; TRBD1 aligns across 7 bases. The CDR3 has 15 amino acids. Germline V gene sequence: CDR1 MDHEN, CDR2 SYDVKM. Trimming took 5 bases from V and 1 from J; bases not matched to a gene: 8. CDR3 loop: CASSPGQLRSYEQYF. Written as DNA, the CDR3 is TGTGCCAGCAGTCCGGGACAGTTAAGGTCCTACGAGCAGTACTTC.

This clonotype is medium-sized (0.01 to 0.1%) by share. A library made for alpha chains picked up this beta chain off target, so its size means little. The CDR3 reads CASMIQVLLAEAFF. DNA for the CDR3: TGTGCCAGCATGATACAGGTTTTACTGGCTGAAGCTTTCTTT. The chain is built from TRBV2 and TRBJ1-1; D possibly corresponds to TRBD1 (5 bases). The CDR3 is 14 amino acids. Trimming pared 7 bases from V and 6 bases from J, leaving 18 bases between. In germline, CDR1 is SNHLY, CDR2 FYNNEI.

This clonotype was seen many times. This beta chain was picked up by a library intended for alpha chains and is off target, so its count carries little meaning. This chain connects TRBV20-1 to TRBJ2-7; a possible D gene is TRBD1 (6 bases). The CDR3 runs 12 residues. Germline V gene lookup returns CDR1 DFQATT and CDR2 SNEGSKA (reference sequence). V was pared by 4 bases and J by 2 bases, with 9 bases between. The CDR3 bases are TGCAGTGCTAAGACAGGTCCCTACGAGCAGTACTTC. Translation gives CSAKTGPYEQYF.

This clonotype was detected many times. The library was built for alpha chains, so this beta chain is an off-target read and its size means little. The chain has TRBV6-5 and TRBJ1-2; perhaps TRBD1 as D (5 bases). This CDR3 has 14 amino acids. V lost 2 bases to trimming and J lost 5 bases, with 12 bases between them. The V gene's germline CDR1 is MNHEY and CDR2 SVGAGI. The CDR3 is CASSYASGFYGYTF. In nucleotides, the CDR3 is TGTGCCAGCAGTTACGCATCAGGGTTTTATGGCTACACCTTC.

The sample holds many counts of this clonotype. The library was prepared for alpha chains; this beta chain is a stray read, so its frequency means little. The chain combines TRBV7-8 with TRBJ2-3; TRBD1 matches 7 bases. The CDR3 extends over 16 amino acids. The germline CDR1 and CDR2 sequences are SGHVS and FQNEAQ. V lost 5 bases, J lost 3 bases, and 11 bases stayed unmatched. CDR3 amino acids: CASSSQQGLVTDTQYF. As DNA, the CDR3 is TGTGCCAGCAGCAGCCAACAGGGGTTAGTAACAGATACGCAGTATTTT.

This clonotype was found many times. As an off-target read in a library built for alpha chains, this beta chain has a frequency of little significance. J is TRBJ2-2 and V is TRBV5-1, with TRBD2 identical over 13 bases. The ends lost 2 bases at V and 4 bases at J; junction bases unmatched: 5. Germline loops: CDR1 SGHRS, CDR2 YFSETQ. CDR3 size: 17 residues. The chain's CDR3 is CASSFGTSGVSTGELFF. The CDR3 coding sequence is TGCGCCAGCAGCTTTGGGACTAGCGGGGTATCCACCGGGGAGCTGTTTTTT.

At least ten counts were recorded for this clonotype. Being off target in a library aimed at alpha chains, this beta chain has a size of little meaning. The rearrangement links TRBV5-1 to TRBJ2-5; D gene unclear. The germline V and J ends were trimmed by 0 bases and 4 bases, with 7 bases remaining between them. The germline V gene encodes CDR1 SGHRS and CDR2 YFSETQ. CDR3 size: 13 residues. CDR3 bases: TGCGCCAGCAGCTTGGGTGAAATAGAGACCCAGTACTTC. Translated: CASSLGEIETQYF.

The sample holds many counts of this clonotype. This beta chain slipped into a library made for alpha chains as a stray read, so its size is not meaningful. The CDR3 loop is CAGQQGSFQSEQFF. The CDR3 nucleotides read TGTGCCGGGCAACAGGGGTCGTTCCAAAGTGAGCAGTTCTTC. V and J are TRBV7-9 and TRBJ2-1, with 7 bases aligning to TRBD1. V was pared by 11 bases and J by 9 bases, with 16 bases of the junction left unmatched. The CDR3 runs 14 residues. Germline assignment: CDR1 SEHNR and CDR2 FQNEAQ (reference sequence).

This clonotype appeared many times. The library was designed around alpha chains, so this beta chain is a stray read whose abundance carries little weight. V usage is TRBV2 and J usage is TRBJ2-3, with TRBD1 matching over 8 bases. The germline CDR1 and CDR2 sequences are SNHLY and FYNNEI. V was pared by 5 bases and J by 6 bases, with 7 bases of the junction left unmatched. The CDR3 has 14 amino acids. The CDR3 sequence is CASSSGTGGDTQYF. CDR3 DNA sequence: TGTGCCAGCAGTTCCGGGACAGGAGGTGATACGCAGTATTTT.

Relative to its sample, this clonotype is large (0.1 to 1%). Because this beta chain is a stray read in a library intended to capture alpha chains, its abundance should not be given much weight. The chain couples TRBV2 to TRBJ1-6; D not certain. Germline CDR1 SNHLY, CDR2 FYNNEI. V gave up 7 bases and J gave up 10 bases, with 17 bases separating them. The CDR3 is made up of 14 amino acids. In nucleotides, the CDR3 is TGTGCCAGCACCCCCGTCACCGAGGCCTCACCCCTCCACTTT. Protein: CASTPVTEASPLHF.

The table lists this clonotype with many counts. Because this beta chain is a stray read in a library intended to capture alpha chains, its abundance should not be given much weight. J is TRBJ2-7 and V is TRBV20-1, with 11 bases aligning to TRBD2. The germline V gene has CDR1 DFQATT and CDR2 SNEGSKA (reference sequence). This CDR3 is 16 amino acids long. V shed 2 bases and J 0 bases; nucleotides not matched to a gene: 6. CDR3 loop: CSARPASGGFSYEQYF. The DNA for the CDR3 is TGCAGTGCTAGACCGGCTAGCGGGGGGTTCTCCTACGAGCAGTACTTC.

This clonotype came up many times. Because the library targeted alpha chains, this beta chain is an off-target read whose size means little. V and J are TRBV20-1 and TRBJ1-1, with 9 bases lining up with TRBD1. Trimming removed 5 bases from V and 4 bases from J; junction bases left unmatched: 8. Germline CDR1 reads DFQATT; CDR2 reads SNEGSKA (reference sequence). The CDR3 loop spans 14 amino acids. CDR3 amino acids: CSASDGTGFTEAFF. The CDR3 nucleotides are TGCAGTGCTTCCGATGGGACAGGGTTCACTGAAGCTTTCTTT.

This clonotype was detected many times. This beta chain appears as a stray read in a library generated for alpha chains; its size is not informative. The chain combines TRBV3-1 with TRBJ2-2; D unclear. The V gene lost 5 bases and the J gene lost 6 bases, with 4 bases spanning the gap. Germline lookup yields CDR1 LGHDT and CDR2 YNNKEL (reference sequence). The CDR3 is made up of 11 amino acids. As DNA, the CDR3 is TGTGCCAGCAGCGTGTCCGGGGAGCTGTTTTTT. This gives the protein CASSVSGELFF.